These T cell receptor beta chains were read from a single sample in a study of neoadjuvant anti-PD-1 for oral cavity cancer. Sequencing used immunoSEQ multiplex PCR; TCRdb keeps in-frame clones, though not all of them. The data contain approximately 16,000 clones, approximately 70% of them singletons. The sequencing used PBMCs, collected before nivolumab (anti-PD-1) treatment. The receptors derive from a person between 40 and 85 years old with oral cavity squamous cell carcinoma. Both conserved end residues are part of each CDR3. The D gene is left open where the match is weak. The size of a clone is reported for some rows only, either as once, few or many, or as a class for expanded clones.

d_gene: TRBD2; j_gene: TRBJ2-1; v_gene: TRBV7-3; abundance: NA; CDR3nt: TGTGCCAGCAGCTTAATGCCCCCCGGGGCGGGAGGGCCAGCCCTCTACAATGAGCAGTTCTTC; CDR3aa: CASSLMPPGAGGPALYNEQFF
d_gene: NA; j_gene: TRBJ2-5; v_gene: TRBV6-5; abundance: few; CDR3nt: TGTGCCAGCAGTCCAGGGAAGACCCAGTACTTC; CDR3aa: CASSPGKTQYF
d_gene: TRBD1; j_gene: TRBJ1-2; v_gene: TRBV5-4; abundance: NA; CDR3nt: TGTGCCAGCAGTCGGGACAGAAAAAACTATGGCTACACCTTC; CDR3aa: CASSRDRKNYGYTF
d_gene: TRBD1; j_gene: TRBJ1-5; v_gene: TRBV30; abundance: NA; CDR3nt: TGTGCCTGGAGTGTTCCCCCGGGACAGGGGTTCAATCAGCCCCAGCATTTT; CDR3aa: CAWSVPPGQGFNQPQHF
d_gene: TRBD2; j_gene: TRBJ2-1; v_gene: TRBV28; abundance: NA; CDR3nt: TGTGCCAGCAGTGAAGCGGGAGGGGCGAGCTCCTACAATGAGCAGTTCTTC; CDR3aa: CASSEAGGASSYNEQFF
d_gene: TRBD1; j_gene: TRBJ1-4; v_gene: TRBV28; abundance: NA; CDR3nt: TGTGCCAGCAGGACGACAGGGGCGGGGGTAAATGAAAAACTGTTTTTT; CDR3aa: CASRTTGAGVNEKLFF
d_gene: TRBD1; j_gene: TRBJ1-1; v_gene: TRBV5-3; abundance: medium-sized; CDR3nt: TGTGCCAGAAGCCAAACCCGGGACAGGGTGCCCACTGAAGCTTTCTTT; CDR3aa: CARSQTRDRVPTEAFF
d_gene: NA; j_gene: TRBJ1-2; v_gene: TRBV9; abundance: NA; CDR3nt: TGTGCCAGCAGCGAATCAAGCAGTAACTATGGCTACACCTTC; CDR3aa: CASSESSSNYGYTF
d_gene: TRBD2; j_gene: TRBJ2-2; v_gene: TRBV29-1; abundance: few; CDR3nt: TGCAGCGTTGGCCGGACTAGCGGGACTACCGGGGAGCTGTTTTTT; CDR3aa: CSVGRTSGTTGELFF
d_gene: NA; j_gene: TRBJ2-7; v_gene: TRBV5-1; abundance: few; CDR3nt: TGCGCCAGCAGCTTGAGTTACGGCAGCTCCTACGAGCAGTACTTC; CDR3aa: CASSLSYGSSYEQYF
d_gene: NA; j_gene: TRBJ2-3; v_gene: TRBV6-1; abundance: once; CDR3nt: TGTGCCAGCAGGATGGATACGCAGTATTTT; CDR3aa: CASRMDTQYF
d_gene: NA; j_gene: TRBJ1-1; v_gene: TRBV5-6; abundance: NA; CDR3nt: TGTGCCAGCAGCGGACTCGGGGGGGTGAAAGGCACTGAAGCTTTCTTT; CDR3aa: CASSGLGGVKGTEAFF
d_gene: NA; j_gene: TRBJ1-1; v_gene: TRBV7-2; abundance: NA; CDR3nt: TGTGCCAGCAGCTTAGTTGGAGGAGCTAACACTGAAGCTTTCTTT; CDR3aa: CASSLVGGANTEAFF
d_gene: NA; j_gene: TRBJ1-2; v_gene: TRBV27; abundance: NA; CDR3nt: TGTGCCAGCAGCGCGACAGAAAACTATGGCTACACCTTC; CDR3aa: CASSATENYGYTF
d_gene: TRBD1; j_gene: TRBJ1-5; v_gene: TRBV28; abundance: once; CDR3nt: TGTGCCAGCACCGAACCCCAGGGGGCGGTGGATTTT; CDR3aa: CASTEPQGAVDF
d_gene: TRBD2; j_gene: TRBJ2-3; v_gene: TRBV28; abundance: few; CDR3nt: TGTGCCAGCAGCAGTAGCGGGGCGAGCACAGATACGCAGTATTTT; CDR3aa: CASSSSGASTDTQYF
d_gene: TRBD1; j_gene: TRBJ1-2; v_gene: TRBV10-3; abundance: NA; CDR3nt: TGTGCCATCAGTGAGTCGAGTGGAGGGGGACAGGTCCGCACCTTC; CDR3aa: CAISESSGGGQVRTF
d_gene: NA; j_gene: TRBJ1-1; v_gene: TRBV30; abundance: NA; CDR3nt: TGTGCCTGGGGGGTATTTGAGTTGACCGCCATGAACACTGAAGCTTTCTTT; CDR3aa: CAWGVFELTAMNTEAFF
d_gene: NA; j_gene: TRBJ1-2; v_gene: TRBV7-2; abundance: NA; CDR3nt: TGTGCCAGCAGCCGTGGGGGCCTTGGGGGAGATGGCTACACCTTC; CDR3aa: CASSRGGLGGDGYTF
d_gene: TRBD1; j_gene: TRBJ2-5; v_gene: TRBV6-1; abundance: once; CDR3nt: TGTGCCAGCAGTGCCCGAAGGGGGACAGGGGCCTTTGAGACCCAGTACTTC; CDR3aa: CASSARRGTGAFETQYF
d_gene: NA; j_gene: TRBJ2-7; v_gene: TRBV11-2; abundance: NA; CDR3nt: TGTGCCAGCAGCTTAGGGACCGCCAGCTCCTACGAGCAGTACTTC; CDR3aa: CASSLGTASSYEQYF
d_gene: TRBD1; j_gene: TRBJ1-1; v_gene: TRBV5-4; abundance: NA; CDR3nt: TGTGCTACCGGGACAGGCGTCGTGAACACTGAAGCTTTCTTT; CDR3aa: CATGTGVVNTEAFF
d_gene: NA; j_gene: TRBJ2-6; v_gene: TRBV28; abundance: NA; CDR3nt: TGTGCCAGCAGTGCCTCGGGAGCTGGTGGGGCCAACGTCCTGACTTTC; CDR3aa: CASSASGAGGANVLTF
d_gene: TRBD1; j_gene: TRBJ2-1; v_gene: TRBV6-5; abundance: NA; CDR3nt: TGTGCCAGCAGCAGTCGGGGACAGCTAGGGTTCTGGCAGTTCTTC; CDR3aa: CASSSRGQLGFWQFF
d_gene: NA; j_gene: TRBJ2-1; v_gene: TRBV7-8; abundance: NA; CDR3nt: TGTGCCAGCAGCCCTGGGTACAATGAGCAGTTCTTC; CDR3aa: CASSPGYNEQFF
d_gene: TRBD2; j_gene: TRBJ2-1; v_gene: TRBV5-1; abundance: NA; CDR3nt: TGCGCCAGCAGGAGGATGAGCGGGGACAATGAGCAGTTCTTC; CDR3aa: CASRRMSGDNEQFF
d_gene: TRBD1; j_gene: TRBJ2-7; v_gene: TRBV6-5; abundance: NA; CDR3nt: TGTGCCAGCAGTCCCCGGACAGGACCAGGGGAGCAGTACTTC; CDR3aa: CASSPRTGPGEQYF
d_gene: NA; j_gene: TRBJ1-1; v_gene: TRBV2; abundance: few; CDR3nt: TGTGCCAGCAGTGAACAGAAACGGGGGACTGAAGCTTTCTTT; CDR3aa: CASSEQKRGTEAFF
d_gene: NA; j_gene: TRBJ1-4; v_gene: TRBV6-5; abundance: NA; CDR3nt: TGTGCCAGCAGTTCCACAGTTAATGAAAAACTGTTTTTT; CDR3aa: CASSSTVNEKLFF
d_gene: NA; j_gene: TRBJ1-5; v_gene: TRBV6-6; abundance: NA; CDR3nt: TGTGCCAGCACGGGGGGCGCAGCGCAGCCCCAGCATTTT; CDR3aa: CASTGGAAQPQHF
d_gene: NA; j_gene: TRBJ2-7; v_gene: TRBV6-5; abundance: NA; CDR3nt: TGTGCCAGCAGTTACAGAGCCTCCTACGAGCAGTACTTC; CDR3aa: CASSYRASYEQYF
d_gene: NA; j_gene: TRBJ2-2; v_gene: TRBV6-6; abundance: NA; CDR3nt: TGTGCCAGCAGCCGGATCGAAGGGAACGGGGAGCTGTTTTTT; CDR3aa: CASSRIEGNGELFF
d_gene: TRBD1; j_gene: TRBJ2-1; v_gene: TRBV29-1; abundance: NA; CDR3nt: TGCAGCGTGACGGGACAGGGTATGAATGAGCAGTTCTTC; CDR3aa: CSVTGQGMNEQFF
d_gene: NA; j_gene: TRBJ2-3; v_gene: TRBV6-1; abundance: NA; CDR3nt: TGTGCCAGCAGTCCGACTAGAGATACGCAGTATTTT; CDR3aa: CASSPTRDTQYF
d_gene: TRBD2; j_gene: TRBJ2-3; v_gene: TRBV10-3; abundance: NA; CDR3nt: TGTGCCACACGCCCCGGACTAGCGGGAGTGGCAGATACGCAGTATTTT; CDR3aa: CATRPGLAGVADTQYF
d_gene: NA; j_gene: TRBJ2-5; v_gene: TRBV5-4; abundance: NA; CDR3nt: TGTGCCAGCAGCCCTACTACCACTTTGACAGGATGGGAGACCCAGTACTTC; CDR3aa: CASSPTTTLTGWETQYF
d_gene: NA; j_gene: TRBJ1-2; v_gene: TRBV19; abundance: few; CDR3nt: TGTGCCAGTAGTGGTTTAGGAGGGGACGACAACTATGGCTACACCTTC; CDR3aa: CASSGLGGDDNYGYTF
d_gene: NA; j_gene: TRBJ2-2; v_gene: TRBV27; abundance: NA; CDR3nt: TGTGCCAGCAGTTTATCAGGGGTCGGGGAGCTGTTTTTT; CDR3aa: CASSLSGVGELFF
d_gene: NA; j_gene: TRBJ1-1; v_gene: TRBV27; abundance: NA; CDR3nt: TGTGCCAGCAGTTTATTTCAGGGAAACACTGAAGCTTTCTTT; CDR3aa: CASSLFQGNTEAFF
d_gene: NA; j_gene: TRBJ1-5; v_gene: TRBV4-1; abundance: NA; CDR3nt: TGCGCCAGCAGCCCCCAGGCAGAGGGTCGGAATCAGCCCCAGCATTTT; CDR3aa: CASSPQAEGRNQPQHF
d_gene: NA; j_gene: TRBJ2-1; v_gene: TRBV5-4; abundance: NA; CDR3nt: TGTGCCAGCAGCTTGGACGGACTATCTTACGATAGGCAGTTCTTC; CDR3aa: CASSLDGLSYDRQFF
d_gene: NA; j_gene: TRBJ1-4; v_gene: TRBV6-5; abundance: NA; CDR3nt: TGTGCCAGCAGTTTTACCGGGAATGGTCCTGAAAAACTGTTTTTT; CDR3aa: CASSFTGNGPEKLFF
d_gene: NA; j_gene: TRBJ1-4; v_gene: TRBV10-3; abundance: NA; CDR3nt: TGTGCCATCAGTGAGGGACAGCCCAATGAAAAACTGTTTTTT; CDR3aa: CAISEGQPNEKLFF
d_gene: NA; j_gene: TRBJ2-5; v_gene: TRBV5-1; abundance: NA; CDR3nt: TGCGCCAGCAGCTTGGAAGTTGGGCCCTGGGAGACCCAGTACTTC; CDR3aa: CASSLEVGPWETQYF
d_gene: NA; j_gene: TRBJ1-4; v_gene: TRBV5-1; abundance: NA; CDR3nt: TGCGCCAGCAGCTTGGCCGGCGCAGGGCAGAATGAAAAACTGTTTTTT; CDR3aa: CASSLAGAGQNEKLFF
d_gene: TRBD1; j_gene: TRBJ1-1; v_gene: TRBV5-1; abundance: NA; CDR3nt: TGCGCCAGCAGCCCCGAGGCAGGGGGGTTTCGGAACACTGAAGCTTTCTTT; CDR3aa: CASSPEAGGFRNTEAFF
d_gene: NA; j_gene: TRBJ2-7; v_gene: TRBV5-1; abundance: NA; CDR3nt: TGCGCCAGCAGCGGGGCCCCGAACGATTACGAGCAGTACTTC; CDR3aa: CASSGAPNDYEQYF
d_gene: NA; j_gene: TRBJ1-1; v_gene: TRBV6-1; abundance: NA; CDR3nt: TGTGCCAGCAGTTTCTGGGGGAACACTGAAGCTTTCTTT; CDR3aa: CASSFWGNTEAFF
d_gene: TRBD2; j_gene: TRBJ2-1; v_gene: TRBV2; abundance: NA; CDR3nt: TGTGCCAGCAGCGTCACTAGCGCGGCATACAATGAGCAGTTCTTC; CDR3aa: CASSVTSAAYNEQFF
d_gene: TRBD2; j_gene: TRBJ2-5; v_gene: TRBV6-1; abundance: few; CDR3nt: TGTGCCAGCAGTAGCGGGGTCCAAGAGACCCAGTACTTC; CDR3aa: CASSSGVQETQYF
d_gene: NA; j_gene: TRBJ1-2; v_gene: TRBV21-1; abundance: NA; CDR3nt: TGTGCCAGCAGCACCCCCTGGGGTAAGAAGAGTGTCTATGGCTACACCTTC; CDR3aa: CASSTPWGKKSVYGYTF
d_gene: NA; j_gene: TRBJ2-7; v_gene: TRBV6-5; abundance: NA; CDR3nt: TGTGCCAGCAGTTACTCGAGGGGAACAGGATACGAGCAGTACTTC; CDR3aa: CASSYSRGTGYEQYF
d_gene: NA; j_gene: TRBJ2-7; v_gene: TRBV18; abundance: NA; CDR3nt: TGTGCCAGCTCACCACGGGGGGCCTACGAGCAGTACTTC; CDR3aa: CASSPRGAYEQYF
d_gene: TRBD2; j_gene: TRBJ2-1; v_gene: TRBV10-1; abundance: NA; CDR3nt: TGCGCCAGCAGTGTCGGCACTAGCGGGAGATTTGAGCAGTTCTTC; CDR3aa: CASSVGTSGRFEQFF
d_gene: TRBD1; j_gene: TRBJ1-1; v_gene: TRBV29-1; abundance: few; CDR3nt: TGCAGCGTTATGACAGGGTTCGCTGAAGCTTTCTTT; CDR3aa: CSVMTGFAEAFF
d_gene: TRBD1; j_gene: TRBJ2-1; v_gene: TRBV19; abundance: few; CDR3nt: TGTGCCAGTAGTATAGCTCGGACAGGGGTGTACAATGAGCAGTTCTTC; CDR3aa: CASSIARTGVYNEQFF
d_gene: NA; j_gene: TRBJ1-5; v_gene: TRBV7-6; abundance: once; CDR3nt: TGTGCCAGCAGCCCTTCGGCCACAGCGGGGCCCCAGCATTTT; CDR3aa: CASSPSATAGPQHF